This TCR beta chain was obtained from a study of T-cell memory formation after mild COVID-19. TCRdb fed the 5' RACE reads into MiXCR, producing one record per CDR3 protein. The repertoire holds approximately 250,000 distinct CDR3 sequences, with around 15% as singletons. The length of the CDR3 is 14 residues. Germline CDR1 reads SGHVS; CDR2 reads FQNEAQ. Trimming removed 2 bases at V and 6 bases at J, with 11 bases between. The sequencing sample was made of PBMCs or a T cell subset sorted from them (not recorded which). This TCR was sampled from a man aged 18 to 30 who had mild COVID-19 (a few samples of this study predate the infection). Cell type and time point are not known. The rearrangement joins TRBV7-8 to TRBJ1-5; D perhaps matches TRBD1 (5 bases). The CDR3 coding sequence is TGTGCCAGCAGCTTACAGGGTGAGGTTCAGCCCCAGCATTTT. Amino acid sequence: CASSLQGEVQPQHF.